The clone carrying this T cell receptor beta chain was seen ten or more times. Its antigen is not identified. V was pared by 4 bases and J by 7 bases, with 9 bases of the junction left unmatched. Germline V gene sequence: CDR1 MNHEY, CDR2 SVGAGI. CDR3 length: 15 residues. These data are taken from a study of T-cell reconstitution after alpha-beta-depleted transplantation in children. The library targeted TCRbeta and was prepared with unique molecular identifiers. TCRdb called the PCR reads again in MiXCR, with one record for every CDR3 protein. The repertoire holds some 110,000 distinct CDR3 sequences, with 10% as singletons. Broader study findings: The study traced high day-60 TCRbeta diversity in some patients to surviving recipient T cells and thymic progenitors.

The TCR was taken from a boy under 10 years old with acute lymphoblastic leukemia, due to receive a stem cell transplant. The rearrangement joins TRBV6-5 to TRBJ2-1; TRBD1 aligns across 8 bases. The material was PBMCs, obtained before TCRalphabeta/CD19-depleted stem cell transplant. CDR3 bases: TGTGCCAGCAGTTCCATCGGGACAGGCCAGAATGAGCAGTTCTTC. Amino acid sequence: CASSSIGTGQNEQFF.